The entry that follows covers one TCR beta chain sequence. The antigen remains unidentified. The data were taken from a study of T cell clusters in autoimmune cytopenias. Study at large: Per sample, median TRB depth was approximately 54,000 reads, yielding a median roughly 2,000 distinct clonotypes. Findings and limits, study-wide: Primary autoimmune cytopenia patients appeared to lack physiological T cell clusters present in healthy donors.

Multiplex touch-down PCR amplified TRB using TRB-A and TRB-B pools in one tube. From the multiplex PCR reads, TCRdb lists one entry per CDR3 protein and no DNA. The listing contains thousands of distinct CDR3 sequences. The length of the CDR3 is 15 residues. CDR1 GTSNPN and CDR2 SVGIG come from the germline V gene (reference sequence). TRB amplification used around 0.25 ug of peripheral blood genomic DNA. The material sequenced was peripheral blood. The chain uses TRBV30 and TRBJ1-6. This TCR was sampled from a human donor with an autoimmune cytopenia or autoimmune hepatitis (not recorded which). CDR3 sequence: CAWSVLDGSDSPLHF.